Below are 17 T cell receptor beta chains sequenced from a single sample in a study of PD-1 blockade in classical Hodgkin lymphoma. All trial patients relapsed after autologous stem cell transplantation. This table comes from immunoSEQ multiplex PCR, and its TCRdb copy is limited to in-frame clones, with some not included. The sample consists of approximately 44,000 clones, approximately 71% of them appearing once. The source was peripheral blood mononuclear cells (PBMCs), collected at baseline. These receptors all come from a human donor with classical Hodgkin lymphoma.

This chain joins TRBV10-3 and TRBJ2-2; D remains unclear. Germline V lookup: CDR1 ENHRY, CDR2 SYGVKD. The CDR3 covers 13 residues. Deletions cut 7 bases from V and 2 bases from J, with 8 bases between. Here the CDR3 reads CAIMALNTGELFF. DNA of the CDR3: TGTGCCATCATGGCACTCAACACCGGGGAGCTGTTTTTT.

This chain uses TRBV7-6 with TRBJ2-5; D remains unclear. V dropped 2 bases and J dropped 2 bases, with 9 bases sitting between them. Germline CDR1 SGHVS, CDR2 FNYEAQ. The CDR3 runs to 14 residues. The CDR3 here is CASSLRSEQETQYF. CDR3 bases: TGTGCCAGCAGCTTAAGGTCCGAACAAGAGACCCAGTACTTC.

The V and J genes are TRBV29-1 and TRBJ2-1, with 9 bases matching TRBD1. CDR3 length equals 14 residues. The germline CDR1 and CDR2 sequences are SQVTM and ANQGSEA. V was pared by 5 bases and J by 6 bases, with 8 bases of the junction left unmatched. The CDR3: CSVSGTGLVNEQFF. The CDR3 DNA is TGCAGCGTTTCCGGGACAGGGCTAGTCAATGAGCAGTTCTTC.

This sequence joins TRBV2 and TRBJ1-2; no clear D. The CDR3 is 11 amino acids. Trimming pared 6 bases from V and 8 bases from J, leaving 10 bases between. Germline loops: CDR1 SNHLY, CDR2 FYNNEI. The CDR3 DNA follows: TGTGCCAGCAGCGCCAGGTGGGGCTACACCTTC. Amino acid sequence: CASSARWGYTF.

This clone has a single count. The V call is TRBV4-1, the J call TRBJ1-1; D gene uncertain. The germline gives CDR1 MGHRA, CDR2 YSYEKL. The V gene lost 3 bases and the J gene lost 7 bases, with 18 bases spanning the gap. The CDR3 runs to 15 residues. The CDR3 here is CASSQIQLGSFEAFF. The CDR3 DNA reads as TGCGCCAGCAGCCAGATTCAACTGGGGAGCTTTGAAGCTTTCTTT.

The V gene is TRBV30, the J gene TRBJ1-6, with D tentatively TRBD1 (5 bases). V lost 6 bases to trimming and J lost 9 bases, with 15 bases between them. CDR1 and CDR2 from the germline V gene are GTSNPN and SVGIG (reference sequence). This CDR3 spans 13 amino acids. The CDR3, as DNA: TGTGCCTGCAATCCCGACAGTCCTTCACCCCTCCACTTT. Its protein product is CACNPDSPSPLHF.

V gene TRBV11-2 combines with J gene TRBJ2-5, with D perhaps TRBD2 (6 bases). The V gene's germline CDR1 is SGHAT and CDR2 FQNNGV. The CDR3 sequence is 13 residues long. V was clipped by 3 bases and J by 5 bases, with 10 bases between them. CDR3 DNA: TGTGCCAGCAGCTTTCTAGCGAAGGAGACCCAGTACTTC. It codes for CASSFLAKETQYF.

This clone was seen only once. The CDR3 coding sequence is TGTGCCAGCAGCAGCCAGGGTTACAGTAATGAAAAACTGTTTTTT. The encoded protein is CASSSQGYSNEKLFF. V usage is TRBV13 and J usage is TRBJ1-4; D perhaps matches TRBD1 (5 bases). In germline, CDR1 is PRHDT, CDR2 FYEKMQ (reference sequence). V was clipped by 5 bases and J by 4 bases, with 14 bases between them. The CDR3 totals 15 residues.

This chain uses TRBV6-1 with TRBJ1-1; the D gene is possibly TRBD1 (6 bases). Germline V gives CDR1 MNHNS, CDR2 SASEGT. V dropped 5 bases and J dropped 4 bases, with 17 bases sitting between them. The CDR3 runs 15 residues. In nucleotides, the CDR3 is TGTGCCAGCAGTCAAACGAACAGGGTTTCCACTGAAGCTTTCTTT. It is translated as CASSQTNRVSTEAFF.

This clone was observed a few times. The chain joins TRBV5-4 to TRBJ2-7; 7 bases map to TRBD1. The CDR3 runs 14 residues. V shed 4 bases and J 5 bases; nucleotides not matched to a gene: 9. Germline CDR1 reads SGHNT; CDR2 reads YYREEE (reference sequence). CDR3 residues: CASSPTTGWHEQYF. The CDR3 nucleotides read TGTGCCAGCAGCCCAACGACAGGGTGGCACGAGCAGTACTTC.

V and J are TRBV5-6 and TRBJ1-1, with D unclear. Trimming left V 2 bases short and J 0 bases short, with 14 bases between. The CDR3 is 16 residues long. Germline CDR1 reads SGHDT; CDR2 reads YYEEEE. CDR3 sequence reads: CASSLDPRRLNTEAFF. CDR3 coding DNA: TGTGCCAGCAGCTTAGATCCCCGACGGTTGAACACTGAAGCTTTCTTT. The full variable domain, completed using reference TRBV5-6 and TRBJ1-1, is DAGVTQSPTHLIKTRGQQVTLRCSPKSGHDTVSWYQQALGQGPQFIFQYYEEEERQRGNFPDRFSGHQFPNYSSELNVNALLLGDSALYLCASSLDPRRLNTEAFFGQGTRLTVV.

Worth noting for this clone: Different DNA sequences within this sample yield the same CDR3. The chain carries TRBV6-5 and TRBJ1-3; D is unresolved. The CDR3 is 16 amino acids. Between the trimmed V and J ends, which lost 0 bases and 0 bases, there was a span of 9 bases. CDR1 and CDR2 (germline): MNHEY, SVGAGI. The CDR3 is CASSYSISTSGNTIYF. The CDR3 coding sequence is TGTGCCAGCAGTTACTCGATATCGACCTCTGGAAACACCATATATTTT.

The CDR3 region has the DNA TGTGCCAGCTCACCGGGACAGGGGGCACTCACCGGGGAGCTGTTTTTT. This translates into CASSPGQGALTGELFF. V usage is TRBV18 and J usage is TRBJ2-2, with 12 bases matching TRBD1. CDR3 length: 16 amino acids. CDR1 is KGHSH, CDR2 LQKENI, per germline. The junction had 3 bases not matched to a gene; V was cut back by 3 bases and J by 4 bases.

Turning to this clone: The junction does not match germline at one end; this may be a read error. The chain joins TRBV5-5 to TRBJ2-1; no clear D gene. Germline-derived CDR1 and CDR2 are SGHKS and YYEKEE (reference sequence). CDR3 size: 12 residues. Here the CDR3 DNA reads TGTGCCAGCAGCGCCTCCTACGATGAGCAGTTCTTC. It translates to CASSASYDEQFF. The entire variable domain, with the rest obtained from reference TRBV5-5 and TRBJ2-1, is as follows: DAGVTQSPTHLIKTRGQQVTLRCSPISGHKSVSWYQQVLGQGPQFIFQYYEKEERGRGNFPDRFSARQFPNYSSELNVNALLLGDSALYLCASSASYDEQFFGPGTRLTVL.

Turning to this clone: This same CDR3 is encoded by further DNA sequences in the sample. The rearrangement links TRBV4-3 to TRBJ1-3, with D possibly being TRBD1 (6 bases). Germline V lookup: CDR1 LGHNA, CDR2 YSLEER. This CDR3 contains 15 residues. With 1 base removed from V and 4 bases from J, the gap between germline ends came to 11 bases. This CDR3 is CASSQVGGLGNTIYF. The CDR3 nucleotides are TGCGCCAGCAGCCAAGTAGGGGGGTTGGGAAACACCATATATTTT.

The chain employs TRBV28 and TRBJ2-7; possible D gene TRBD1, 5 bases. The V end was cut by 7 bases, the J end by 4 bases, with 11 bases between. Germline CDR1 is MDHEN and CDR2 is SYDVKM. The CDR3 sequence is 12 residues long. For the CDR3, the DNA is TGTGCCAGCACACCAGGGTCGTACGAGCAGTACTTC. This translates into CASTPGSYEQYF.

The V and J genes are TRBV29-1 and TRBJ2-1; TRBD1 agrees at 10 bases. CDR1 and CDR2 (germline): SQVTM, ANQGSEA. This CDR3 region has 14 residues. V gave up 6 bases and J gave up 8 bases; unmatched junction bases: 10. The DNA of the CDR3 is TGCAGCGTCCTGGGACAGGGGAGTCGTGATGAGCAGTTCTTC. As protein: CSVLGQGSRDEQFF.